One T cell receptor beta chain is described in this entry. Its antigen is still unknown. Primed by a sample-barcoded 5' primer and a J-beta primer mix, a second PCR proceeded for roughly 6 to 12 cycles. Individual samples furnished no less than 2.5 million CDR3-containing paired-end reads apiece. Each CDR3 protein is one row after TCRdb ran MiXCR on the 5' RACE reads. The table shows hundreds of thousands of distinct CDR3 sequences, with under 25% occurring only once. This specimen comes from a study of blood T cells in healthy people across ages. Study-level findings and limits: Expanded clonotype changes were possibly confounded by unknown donor CMV status. Higher diversity, along with more naive CD4+ cells, distinguished long-lived donors from aged donors.

CDR3 length: 17 residues. The germline V gene has CDR1 MGHRA and CDR2 YSYEKL. The TCR originated in a man between 65 and 85 years old in good health. V usage is TRBV4-1 and J usage is TRBJ2-7, with TRBD2 identical over 14 bases. The end of the DNA aligns better with TRBJ2-1, so the J call may be wrong. Sequenced input: blood. CDR3 region: CASSQVRLAGGMNEQFF. The CDR3 nucleotides are TGCGCCAGCAGCCAAGTCCGACTAGCGGGAGGGATGAATGAGCAGTTCTTC.